These 30 T cell receptor beta chains came from one sample sequenced in a study of cytomegalovirus exposure and HLA in healthy donors. Clones were sequenced by immunoSEQ multiplex PCR, and TCRdb holds only the in-frame ones, with some missing. The sample shows about 250,000 clones, about 90% of them seen only once. Sequenced sample: PBMCs. Every receptor here comes from a man aged 18 to 30 in good health and CMV-seropositive.

This clone was seen a few times. The gene calls are TRBV5-3 and TRBJ1-5; 10 bases map to TRBD1. TRBV5-3 belongs to the ORF category, with a function that is uncertain. V lost 3 bases, J lost 0 bases, and 6 bases stayed unmatched. This CDR3 contains 17 residues. The CDR3 DNA reads as TGTGCCAGAAGCTCAGACAGGGGGCTCTATAGCAATCAGCCCCAGCATTTT. This codes for CARSSDRGLYSNQPQHF.

This clone was seen only a few times. The J gene is TRBJ2-1, the V gene TRBV12-5, with 7 bases aligning to TRBD2. Germline CDR1 is LGHNT and CDR2 is FRNRAP. The CDR3 contains 14 residues. V gave up 5 bases and J gave up 3 bases; unmatched junction bases: 4. CDR3 nucleotide sequence: TGTGCTAGTGGTGTGGGACTACACTACAATGAGCAGTTCTTC. It translates to CASGVGLHYNEQFF. Full variable domain (outside the CDR3, taken from reference TRBV12-5 and TRBJ2-1): DARVTQTPRHKVTEMGQEVTMRCQPILGHNTVFWYRQTMMQGLELLAYFRNRAPLDDSGMPKDRFSAEMPDATLATLKIQPSEPRDSAVYFCASGVGLHYNEQFFGPGTRLTVL.

The chain recombines TRBV12-5 with TRBJ2-3; D not resolved. Germline CDR1 reads LGHNT; CDR2 reads FRNRAP. V gave up 3 bases and J gave up 2 bases, with 0 bases separating them. This CDR3 has 11 residues. CDR3 nucleotide sequence: TGTGCTAGTGGTTTCACAGATACGCAGTATTTT. Translated, it gives CASGFTDTQYF.

The chain uses TRBV4-3 and TRBJ2-7; D uncertain. This CDR3 contains 17 residues. Germline assignment: CDR1 LGHNA and CDR2 YSLEER. V lost 1 base to trimming and J lost 2 bases, with 18 bases between them. CDR3 residues: CASSQVTSPVMTYEQYF. DNA for the CDR3: TGCGCCAGCAGCCAAGTAACTTCACCGGTTATGACCTACGAGCAGTACTTC.

The V gene is TRBV5-1, the J gene TRBJ1-2, with TRBD1 identical over 7 bases. This CDR3 has 14 residues. Germline V gene sequence: CDR1 SGHRS, CDR2 YFSETQ. With 0 bases clipped from V and 8 bases from J, the junction kept 7 bases outside the gene matches. CDR3 sequence reads: CASSLGTQGVGYTF. CDR3 nucleotide sequence: TGCGCCAGCAGCTTGGGGACCCAGGGGGTAGGCTACACCTTC.

The gene calls are TRBV29-1 and TRBJ1-1; maybe TRBD1 (6 bases). Between the trimmed V and J ends, which lost 5 bases and 1 base, there was a span of 14 bases. Germline V gene data show CDR1 as SQVTM and CDR2 as ANQGSEA. The CDR3 has 14 amino acids. CDR3 in DNA: TGCAGCGTTAGAGCTCGACAGGCGAACACTGAAGCTTTCTTT. Translated, it gives CSVRARQANTEAFF.

The V gene is TRBV7-8, the J gene TRBJ2-3, with D hard to call. Trimming shortened V by 5 bases and J by 2 bases, and 11 bases separated the two germline ends. The CDR3 spans 14 residues. Germline V gene data show CDR1 as SGHVS and CDR2 as FQNEAQ. The CDR3 DNA follows: TGTGCCAGCAGCCTTACCTCGGACACAGATACGCAGTATTTT. This translates into CASSLTSDTDTQYF.

Details on this clone: This CDR3 is also generated by other DNA sequences in the sample. The V and J genes are TRBV7-9 and TRBJ2-7; D unclear. This CDR3 contains 11 residues. Germline V gene data show CDR1 as SEHNR and CDR2 as FQNEAQ (reference sequence). V was cut by 2 bases and J by 4 bases, with 3 bases left in between. The CDR3 reads CASSLTYEQYF. Written as DNA, the CDR3 is TGTGCCAGCAGCTTAACATACGAGCAGTACTTC.

The chain has TRBV18 and TRBJ2-2; a possible D gene is TRBD1 (8 bases). V was pared by 2 bases and J by 4 bases, with 20 bases between. This CDR3 comprises 18 residues. Germline CDR1 reads KGHSH; CDR2 reads LQKENI. The CDR3 DNA is TGTGCCAGCTCACCAAGACGTGACAGGGGCGGGAGCACCGGGGAGCTGTTTTTT. This codes for CASSPRRDRGGSTGELFF.

V usage is TRBV7-2 and J usage is TRBJ1-5, with D possibly TRBD1 on 5 matching bases. CDR1 is SGHTA and CDR2 is FQGNSA in the germline V gene. The CDR3 consists of 16 residues. V lost 1 base and J 7 bases, leaving 17 bases between the germline ends. As DNA, the CDR3 is TGTGCCAGCAGCTTAGTGTACAGTGGGGGTTGGCAGCCCCAGCATTTT. This encodes CASSLVYSGGWQPQHF.

The chain carries TRBV29-1 and TRBJ1-2; 7 positions match TRBD1. Germline V gene lookup returns CDR1 SQVTM and CDR2 ANQGSEA. This CDR3 spans 15 amino acids. J lost 6 bases, V lost 7 bases, and 17 bases had no gene match. The CDR3 nucleotides read TGCAGCGCTCGGGGCGAAGGGGGCAATGGTGATGGCTACACCTTC. Translating it yields CSARGEGGNGDGYTF.

The V and J genes are TRBV28 and TRBJ1-2, with no clear D. V was shortened by 5 bases and J by 4 bases, with 8 bases between the two germline ends. The germline gives CDR1 MDHEN, CDR2 SYDVKM. The CDR3 totals 12 residues. The CDR3 is CASSQEIYGYTF. As DNA, the CDR3 is TGTGCCAGCAGTCAAGAGATCTATGGCTACACCTTC.

The gene calls are TRBV5-1 and TRBJ2-5; TRBD1 matches 9 bases. CDR3 length equals 15 residues. The junction had 3 bases not matched to a gene; V was cut back by 2 bases and J by 1 base. Germline V lookup: CDR1 SGHRS, CDR2 YFSETQ. DNA of the CDR3: TGCGCCAGCAGCTTCGGACAGGGGCCCCAAGAGACCCAGTACTTC. It encodes CASSFGQGPQETQYF.

The chain joins TRBV5-6 to TRBJ2-7, with 8 bases identical to TRBD2. The trim removed 4 bases at V and 3 bases at J, leaving 9 bases unmatched. The germline CDR1 and CDR2 sequences are SGHDT and YYEEEE. The CDR3 has 15 residues. The CDR3 nucleotides read TGTGCCAGCAGCCCCGAGGGACTAGGGGACTACGAGCAGTACTTC. Translation: CASSPEGLGDYEQYF.

The genes are TRBV6-1 and TRBJ2-5; 8 positions match TRBD1. CDR3 length equals 13 residues. Germline loops: CDR1 MNHNS, CDR2 SASEGT. The V segment lost 7 bases and the J segment 5 bases; nucleotides outside the gene matches: 6. Here the CDR3 DNA reads TGTGCCAGCACATGGACAGGGCTGGAGACCCAGTACTTC. Its protein product is CASTWTGLETQYF.

The chain recombines TRBV5-6 with TRBJ2-1; no firm D call. Germline CDR1 reads SGHDT; CDR2 reads YYEEEE. The V end lost 6 bases, the J end lost 6 bases, and 13 bases lay between the germline ends. CDR3 length: 13 amino acids. The CDR3 loop is CASTIPGPNEQFF. The CDR3, as DNA: TGTGCCAGCACCATCCCCGGGCCCAATGAGCAGTTCTTC.

V gene TRBV30 combines with J gene TRBJ1-1; D ambiguous. The V gene's germline CDR1 is GTSNPN and CDR2 SVGIG (reference sequence). This CDR3 has 12 amino acids. The V end was cut by 0 bases, the J end by 5 bases, with 7 bases between. CDR3 residues: CAWSVMETEAFF. The CDR3, as DNA: TGTGCCTGGAGTGTAATGGAGACTGAAGCTTTCTTT. Complete variable domain (other parts from reference TRBV30 and TRBJ1-1): SQTIHQWPATLVQPVGSPLSLECTVEGTSNPNLYWYRQAAGRGLQLLFYSVGIGQISSEVPQNLSASRPQDRQFILSSKKLLLSDSGFYLCAWSVMETEAFFGQGTRLTVV.

V usage is TRBV6-1 and J usage is TRBJ1-5, with TRBD1 as a possible D gene (6 bases). V lost 5 bases, J lost 6 bases, and 17 bases lay in between. Germline lookup yields CDR1 MNHNS and CDR2 SASEGT. The CDR3 is 15 amino acids. The CDR3 is CASSPWGGEGQPQHF. The CDR3 nucleotides are TGTGCCAGCAGTCCGTGGGGGGGCGAAGGTCAGCCCCAGCATTTT.

This rearrangement joins TRBV6-6 to TRBJ2-7, with D unresolved. Looked up from germline, CDR1 is MNHNY and CDR2 is SVGAGI (reference sequence). V dropped 2 bases and J dropped 3 bases, with 17 bases sitting between them. This CDR3 has 16 residues. The CDR3 loop reads CASSYLTADGFYEQYF. For the CDR3, the DNA is TGTGCCAGCAGTTACCTTACCGCTGACGGCTTCTACGAGCAGTACTTC.

This chain links TRBV27 with TRBJ2-3; D may be TRBD1 (6 bases). Germline loops: CDR1 MNHEY, CDR2 SMNVEV (reference sequence). The CDR3 is 16 residues long. V gave up 3 bases and J gave up 2 bases, with 15 bases separating them. The CDR3 DNA is TGTGCCAGCAGTTTCGACAGGACGTCCGTCACAGATACGCAGTATTTT. This translates into CASSFDRTSVTDTQYF.

This chain joins TRBV4-2 and TRBJ1-2; D gene ambiguous. Germline loops: CDR1 LGHNA, CDR2 YNFKEQ. Trimming shortened V by 4 bases and J by 6 bases, and 12 bases separated the two germline ends. The CDR3 is 13 residues long. Written as DNA, the CDR3 is TGTGCCAGCAGCCCAGAGGCTGTCAATGGCTACACCTTC. This codes for CASSPEAVNGYTF.

V and J are TRBV5-4 and TRBJ2-1; tentatively, D is TRBD2 (6 bases). V lost 9 bases, J lost 5 bases, and 18 bases lay in between. CDR3 size: 14 residues. From germline, CDR1 is SGHNT and CDR2 YYREEE (reference sequence). CDR3 sequence (DNA): TGTGCCATCCCGGGACTGTTGGGGCACAATGAGCAGTTCTTC. It translates to CAIPGLLGHNEQFF.

V is TRBV6-5 and J is TRBJ1-1; D gene unclear. The CDR3 covers 14 residues. Looked up from germline, CDR1 is MNHEY and CDR2 is SVGAGI. Deletions cut 0 bases from V and 3 bases from J, with 8 bases between. The CDR3 reads CASSYSEGYTEAFF. Here the CDR3 DNA reads TGTGCCAGCAGTTACTCGGAGGGTTACACTGAAGCTTTCTTT.

The rearrangement joins TRBV27 to TRBJ1-1; D possibly corresponds to TRBD1 (5 bases). CDR1 and CDR2 from the germline V gene are MNHEY and SMNVEV (reference sequence). Trimming removed 1 base from V and 5 bases from J, with 14 bases in between. The CDR3 consists of 15 residues. The CDR3 DNA follows: TGTGCCAGCAGTTTATTAGCGGACCGGGGGACTGAAGCTTTCTTT. This gives the protein CASSLLADRGTEAFF.

The CDR3 here is CASSRRTSGRGETQYF. In DNA form, the CDR3 reads TGTGCCAGCAGCCGACGGACTAGCGGGAGAGGAGAGACCCAGTACTTC. This chain links TRBV5-6 with TRBJ2-5, with TRBD2 identical over 13 bases. Germline lookup yields CDR1 SGHDT and CDR2 YYEEEE. V shed 4 bases and J 4 bases; nucleotides not matched to a gene: 7. The CDR3 runs 16 residues.

V usage is TRBV4-1 and J usage is TRBJ2-2, with 7 bases fitting TRBD1. V shed 1 base, J shed 6 bases, and the junction held 5 bases outside the gene matches. Germline CDR1 reads MGHRA; CDR2 reads YSYEKL. The CDR3 consists of 15 residues. CDR3 in DNA: TGCGCCAGCAGCCAAGCCCTAACAGGGGCCGGGGAGCTGTTTTTT. Its protein product is CASSQALTGAGELFF.

Comment on this clone: A much larger clone differs by one base, so this may be a read error. The chain is built from TRBV11-3 and TRBJ1-2; D call uncertain. The germline CDR1 and CDR2 sequences are SGHNT and YENEEA. The CDR3 runs 12 residues. V lost 0 bases, J lost 1 base, and 0 bases lay in between. CDR3 sequence (DNA): TGTGCCAGCAGCTTAGATAACTATGGCTACACCTTC. This sequence encodes CASSLDNYGYTF.

J is TRBJ1-1 and V is TRBV7-8; D is unclear. The CDR3 totals 13 residues. V was trimmed by 0 bases and J by 2 bases, leaving 4 bases between them. The V gene's germline CDR1 is SGHVS and CDR2 FQNEAQ. Written as DNA, the CDR3 is TGTGCCAGCAGCTTAGCTGAAAACACTGAAGCTTTCTTT. It is translated as CASSLAENTEAFF.

The chain links TRBV4-1 to TRBJ2-1; unclear D gene. The CDR3 extends over 18 amino acids. V was shortened by 1 base and J by 1 base, with 17 bases between the two germline ends. Per the germline V gene, CDR1 is MGHRA and CDR2 is YSYEKL. The CDR3 region is CASSQGPQTSFSYNEQFF. The DNA of the CDR3 is TGCGCCAGCAGCCAAGGCCCCCAAACTTCGTTTTCCTACAATGAGCAGTTCTTC.

This sequence joins TRBV29-1 and TRBJ2-6, with D possibly being TRBD2 (6 bases). The V end was cut by 4 bases, the J end by 3 bases, with 7 bases between. Germline V gene lookup returns CDR1 SQVTM and CDR2 ANQGSEA. The CDR3 runs to 13 residues. CDR3 nucleotide sequence: TGCAGCGTTGGGGAGGTTGGGGCCAACGTCCTGACTTTC. Its translation is CSVGEVGANVLTF.